Following are 28 T cell receptor beta chains from one sample sequenced in a study of early T cells in non-severe SARS-CoV-2 infection. TCRdb re-called the 5' RACE reads through MiXCR, storing one row per CDR3 protein. The sample includes some 67,000 distinct CDR3 sequences, about 13% of them seen just once. The sample comprised whole blood. The receptors shown here come from an adult who was a healthcare worker with PCR-confirmed SARS-CoV-2 infection or an uninfected control (not recorded which).

V gene TRBV4-1 combines with J gene TRBJ2-4, with D uncertain. The CDR3 is made up of 16 amino acids. Germline V gene lookup returns CDR1 MGHRA and CDR2 YSYEKL. V gave up 0 bases and J gave up 3 bases, with 12 bases separating them. The CDR3 loop reads CASSQEVSFSKNIQYF. For the CDR3, the DNA is TGCGCCAGCAGCCAAGAAGTCAGTTTTAGCAAAAACATTCAGTACTTC.

This clonotype has ten or more counts. V is TRBV2 and J is TRBJ1-6; D may be TRBD1 (6 bases). Trimming stripped 4 bases from V and 6 bases from J, with 10 bases between. This CDR3 spans 14 amino acids. CDR1 SNHLY and CDR2 FYNNEI come from the germline V gene. DNA of the CDR3: TGTGCCAGCAGTGCCAAGGGGGGTAATTCACCCCTCCACTTT. It specifies CASSAKGGNSPLHF.

The J gene is TRBJ1-6, the V gene TRBV9; D perhaps matches TRBD1 (5 bases). The CDR3 sequence is 17 residues long. Looked up from germline, CDR1 is SGDLS and CDR2 is YYNGEE. With 0 bases removed from V and 7 bases from J, the gap between germline ends came to 17 bases. The CDR3 sequence is CASSVGGSSLLNSPLHF. CDR3 DNA: TGTGCCAGCAGCGTAGGGGGCAGTTCGCTCCTCAATTCACCCCTCCACTTT. The full variable domain, rest sourced from reference TRBV9 and TRBJ1-6, is DSGVTQTPKHLITATGQRVTLRCSPRSGDLSVYWYQQSLDQGLQFLIQYYNGEERAKGNILERFSAQQFPDLHSELNLSSLELGDSALYFCASSVGGSSLLNSPLHFGNGTRLTVT.

The gene calls are TRBV20-1 and TRBJ1-3; tentatively, D is TRBD1 (5 bases). Trimming stripped 6 bases from V and 1 base from J, with 7 bases between. CDR1 DFQATT and CDR2 SNEGSKA come from the germline V gene (reference sequence). The CDR3 totals 12 residues. This CDR3 is CSARTSGNTIYF. CDR3 nucleotide sequence: TGCAGTGCGCGGACATCTGGAAACACCATATATTTT.

The chain carries TRBV7-9 and TRBJ1-2, with TRBD1 matching over 7 bases. Germline V gene data show CDR1 as SEHNR and CDR2 as FQNEAQ (reference sequence). CDR3 length equals 15 residues. The V and J ends lost 2 bases and 1 base, in that order; junction bases with no gene match: 4. CDR3 in amino acids: CASSLSTGVNYGYTF. CDR3 DNA sequence: TGTGCCAGCAGCTTAAGTACAGGGGTTAACTATGGCTACACCTTC. The whole variable domain, remainder taken from reference TRBV7-9 and TRBJ1-2, is DTGVSQNPRHKITKRGQNVTFRCDPISEHNRLYWYRQTLGQGPEFLTYFQNEAQLEKSRLLSDRFSAERPKGSFSTLEIQRTEQGDSAMYLCASSLSTGVNYGYTFGSGTRLTVV.

This chain connects TRBV2 to TRBJ2-4; D ambiguous. CDR3 length equals 11 residues. Germline lookup yields CDR1 SNHLY and CDR2 FYNNEI. The V and J ends lost 2 bases and 7 bases respectively, with 3 bases between them. CDR3 in DNA: TGTGCCAGCAGTGAACGGAACATTCAGTACTTC. Encoded protein: CASSERNIQYF.

This clonotype was seen only a few times. This chain joins TRBV12-2 and TRBJ2-7; the DNA was not compared with TRBD2, the D call given in the table. TRBV12-2 counts as a pseudogene. The CDR3 extends over 15 amino acids. This CDR3 reads CASRLAPGLAWEQYF. The CDR3, as DNA: TGTGCAAGTCGCTTAGCACCGGGACTAGCGTGGGAGCAGTACTTC.

This clonotype was counted between two and nine times. The CDR3, as DNA: TGTGCCAGCAGCCCCCTGACAGGGGGAAGGAGCTACACCTTC. It translates to CASSPLTGGRSYTF. This chain connects TRBV28 to TRBJ1-2; 9 nucleotides match TRBD1. Per germline, CDR1 MDHEN and CDR2 SYDVKM. V shed 6 bases, J shed 9 bases, and the junction held 11 bases outside the gene matches. The CDR3 has 14 residues.

The chain joins TRBV12-3 or TRBV12-4 to TRBJ1-1; D is undetermined. The CDR3 runs to 15 residues. The V end was cut by 6 bases, the J end by 5 bases, with 19 bases between. The CDR3 DNA follows: TGTGCCAGCAGCCCCTCCGGGGTGGCACTAACTGAAGCTTTCTTT. Translating it yields CASSPSGVALTEAFF.

This clonotype was detected a few times. This rearrangement joins TRBV13 to TRBJ1-3; D not certain. With 2 bases removed from V and 3 bases from J, the gap between germline ends came to 17 bases. From germline, CDR1 is PRHDT and CDR2 FYEKMQ (reference sequence). There are 17 residues in the CDR3. The DNA of the CDR3 is TGTGCCAGCAGCTTATATGCGCGGGATGGATATGGAAACACCATATATTTT. It specifies CASSLYARDGYGNTIYF.

The rearrangement links TRBV7-2 to TRBJ2-1, with D perhaps being TRBD1 or TRBD2 (5 bases each). Between the trimmed V and J ends, which lost 1 base and 10 bases, there was a span of 17 bases. Per germline, CDR1 SGHTA and CDR2 FQGNSA. The length of the CDR3 is 15 residues. This CDR3 is CASSLGAYRGNEQFF. The CDR3 DNA reads TGTGCCAGCAGCTTAGGCGCCTATCGGGGCAACGAGCAGTTCTTC. The entire variable domain, with the rest obtained from reference TRBV7-2 and TRBJ2-1, is as follows: GAGVSQSPSNKVTEKGKDVELRCDPISGHTALYWYRQSLGQGLEFLIYFQGNSAPDKSGLPSDRFSAERTGGSVSTLTIQRTQQEDSAVYLCASSLGAYRGNEQFFGPGTRLTVL.

The chain employs TRBV19 and TRBJ1-2, with a weak D call TRBD1 (6 bases). There are 14 residues in the CDR3. V lost 3 bases and J lost 7, with 15 bases in between. Germline loops: CDR1 LNHDA, CDR2 SQIVND (reference sequence). CDR3 bases: TGTGCCAGTAGTATCGAGACAGGTTATGCTGGCTACACCTTC. Its translation is CASSIETGYAGYTF. The entire variable domain, with the rest obtained from reference TRBV19 and TRBJ1-2, is as follows: DGGITQSPKYLFRKEGQNVTLSCEQNLNHDAMYWYRQDPGQGLRLIYYSQIVNDFQKGDIAEGYSVSREKKESFPLTVTSAQKNPTAFYLCASSIETGYAGYTFGSGTRLTVV.

This clonotype appeared a few times. V and J are TRBV7-8 and TRBJ2-1; D assignment may be TRBD1 or TRBD2 (5 bases each). The CDR3 consists of 15 residues. V gave up 2 bases and J gave up 1 base, with 9 bases separating them. CDR1 and CDR2 from the germline V gene are SGHVS and FQNEAQ. The CDR3 nucleotides read TGTGCCAGCAGCTTACAGGGCGGGTCCTACAATGAGCAGTTCTTC. The encoded protein is CASSLQGGSYNEQFF.

This clonotype was found a few times. The chain employs TRBV10-3 and TRBJ2-7; maybe TRBD1 (6 bases). V was shortened by 3 bases and J by 2 bases, with 17 bases between the two germline ends. This CDR3 region has 16 residues. Germline V gene sequence: CDR1 ENHRY, CDR2 SYGVKD. The CDR3, as DNA: TGTGCCATCAGTGACACGGGACACCCGAAGGCCTACGAGCAGTACTTC. It translates to CAISDTGHPKAYEQYF.

This clonotype was counted many times. The chain uses TRBV13 and TRBJ1-1, with no clear D. The ends were cut back, 1 base at V and 4 bases at J, with 7 bases in the middle. The CDR3 length is 13 residues. In germline, CDR1 is PRHDT, CDR2 FYEKMQ (reference sequence). Written as DNA, the CDR3 is TGTGCCAGCAGCTTAGCGATGGGCACTGAAGCTTTCTTT. Its translation is CASSLAMGTEAFF. Variable domain in full (rest from reference TRBV13 and TRBJ1-1): AAGVIQSPRHLIKEKRETATLKCYPIPRHDTVYWYQQGPGQDPQFLISFYEKMQSDKGSIPDRFSAQQFSDYHSELNMSSLELGDSALYFCASSLAMGTEAFFGQGTRLTVV.

This clonotype was observed many times. The limits of the CDR3 on the DNA are not certain, so only TCRdb's listed CDR3 is given. The V gene is TRBV21-1, the J gene TRBJ2-6; the DNA was not compared with TRBD1, the D call given in the table. TRBV21-1 is given as a pseudogene. Both ends counted, the CDR3 spans 15 residues. The CDR3 protein is CASSFVGAGANVLTF.

V usage is TRBV5-8 and J usage is TRBJ2-7, with TRBD2 identical over 7 bases. Unmatched junction bases numbered 9, after V lost 9 bases and J lost 0 bases. The CDR3 has 14 amino acids. Germline CDR1 is SGHTS and CDR2 is YDEGEE. The CDR3, as DNA: TGTGCCACCGAGCGGGGATTCAGCTCCTACGAGCAGTACTTC. Translating gives CATERGFSSYEQYF.

This clonotype was picked up many times. The chain carries TRBV29-1 and TRBJ2-2; D might be TRBD1 (6 bases). CDR3 size: 13 residues. V was trimmed by 7 bases and J by 5 bases, leaving 14 bases between them. Germline-derived CDR1 and CDR2 are SQVTM and ANQGSEA. CDR3 in DNA: TGCAGCGCTGACACAGGGTATACCGGGGAGCTGTTTTTT. Encoded protein: CSADTGYTGELFF.

This chain uses TRBV4-3 with TRBJ1-2; TRBD1 is a possible D gene (6 bases). CDR3 length equals 14 residues. Germline CDR1 reads LGHNA; CDR2 reads YSLEER. Trimming shortened V by 4 bases and J by 2 bases, and 11 bases separated the two germline ends. Here the CDR3 DNA reads TGCGCCAGCAGCCCGGGACAACGGAACTATGGCTACACCTTC. This encodes CASSPGQRNYGYTF.

This clonotype was recorded many times. V usage is TRBV7-6 and J usage is TRBJ2-2; 12 bases are a match to TRBD1. Germline V CDR1 and CDR2: SGHVS, FNYEAQ. The CDR3 is made up of 15 amino acids. Germline trimming cut 5 bases from V and 4 bases from J; bases unmatched to any gene: 2. CDR3 nucleotide sequence: TGTGCCAGCAGCCGGGACAGGGGGCCCACCGGGGAGCTGTTTTTT. Translation gives CASSRDRGPTGELFF.

The chain has TRBV11-1 and TRBJ2-7, with D perhaps matching TRBD2 (5 bases). V was clipped by 4 bases and J by 5 bases, with 12 bases between them. Germline lookup yields CDR1 SGHAT and CDR2 FQDESV (reference sequence). This CDR3 contains 13 residues. CDR3 sequence: CASSSGLKNEQYF. The CDR3 coding sequence is TGTGCCAGCAGCTCAGGACTGAAAAACGAGCAGTACTTC. Combining the CDR3 with reference TRBV11-1 and TRBJ2-7 gives the whole variable domain EAEVAQSPRYKITEKSQAVAFWCDPISGHATLYWYRQILGQGPELLVQFQDESVVDDSQLPKDRFSAERLKGVDSTLKIQPAELGDSAMYLCASSSGLKNEQYFGPGTRLTVT.

The V call is TRBV18, the J call TRBJ2-5; D gene unclear. Trimming stripped 3 bases from V and 5 bases from J, with 13 bases between. The CDR3 is 14 amino acids. CDR1 and CDR2 (germline): KGHSH, LQKENI. The CDR3 bases are TGTGCCAGCTCACCCAGCGCTATGGGGGAGACCCAGTACTTC. It is translated as CASSPSAMGETQYF.

This clonotype was seen many times. The CDR3 DNA reads TGCAGTGCTAGAGATGAGGCGGGGAGCTCCTACAATGAGCAGTTCTTC. As protein: CSARDEAGSSYNEQFF. This rearrangement joins TRBV20-1 to TRBJ2-1; D is perhaps TRBD2 (6 bases). The V end lost 0 bases, the J end lost 0 bases, and 12 bases lay between the germline ends. Germline lookup yields CDR1 DFQATT and CDR2 SNEGSKA (reference sequence). The length of the CDR3 is 16 residues.

The table lists this clonotype with many counts. The chain combines TRBV12-3 or TRBV12-4 with TRBJ2-7; the match to TRBD1 covers 7 bases. This CDR3 spans 13 amino acids. The J segment lost 7 bases and the V segment lost 3 bases, leaving 6 bases of the junction unmatched. Written as DNA, the CDR3 is TGTGCCAGCAGTTTCGAGACAGGGTTTGAGCAGTACTTC. Its translation: CASSFETGFEQYF.

The gene calls are TRBV20-1 and TRBJ2-3; TRBD1 is a possible D gene (6 bases). Trimming stripped 5 bases from V and 2 bases from J, with 29 bases between. The CDR3 is made up of 19 amino acids. Per the germline V gene, CDR1 is DFQATT and CDR2 is SNEGSKA (reference sequence). CDR3 in DNA: TGCAGTGCTTCTGGTGCTAGGGGGAGCAGGGCCATCCCCACAGATACGCAGTATTTT. Translation: CSASGARGSRAIPTDTQYF.

This clonotype showed up just a few times. The chain links TRBV24-1 to TRBJ1-1, with TRBD1 matching over 8 bases. V was pared by 6 bases and J by 2 bases, with 16 bases of the junction left unmatched. This CDR3 spans 18 amino acids. From germline, CDR1 is KGHDR and CDR2 SFDVKD. CDR3 bases: TGTGCCACCAGTTTCTCCGACCGGGACAGGTGTCGAAACACTGAAGCTTTCTTT. It translates to CATSFSDRDRCRNTEAFF.

The sample holds many counts of this clonotype. V is TRBV4-3 and J is TRBJ2-5; the D is unclear. CDR3 length: 13 amino acids. Germline values: CDR1 LGHNA, CDR2 YSLEER. Trimming stripped 6 bases from V and 1 base from J, with 9 bases between. The CDR3 spells CASSLNIQETQYF. For the CDR3, the DNA is TGCGCCAGCAGTCTAAACATCCAAGAGACCCAGTACTTC.

V and J are TRBV9 and TRBJ1-2; D not resolved. V gave up 3 bases and J gave up 0 bases, with 6 bases separating them. Germline V gives CDR1 SGDLS, CDR2 YYNGEE. The CDR3 covers 13 residues. The CDR3 DNA reads TGTGCCAGCAGCGGCACCCCTAACTATGGCTACACCTTC. Amino acid sequence: CASSGTPNYGYTF. The full variable domain, with the rest looked up from reference TRBV9 and TRBJ1-2, is DSGVTQTPKHLITATGQRVTLRCSPRSGDLSVYWYQQSLDQGLQFLIQYYNGEERAKGNILERFSAQQFPDLHSELNLSSLELGDSALYFCASSGTPNYGYTFGSGTRLTVV.